Sequencing of this TCR beta chain was carried out in a study of regulatory T cells in long-lasting Graves disease. Time point indicated: persistent/refractory GD, antithyroid drugs over 5 years with positive TRAb. RNA extracted from PBMCs served as the sequencing template. Germline V gives CDR1 MDHEN, CDR2 SYDVKM. The CDR3 spans 14 residues. Unmatched junction bases numbered 7, after V lost 2 bases and J lost 7 bases. This clonotype was observed a few times. Its antigen is unknown. Notes on the study in general: Shared public clonotypes totalled 2,741 in persistent patients, compared with around 930 in new patients. Favoring TRBV28, TRBJ1-2 and TRBJ2-5 was a feature seen in persistent disease. A reduction in accuracy may have resulted from the small sample size.

The authors built TCR beta libraries using iRepertoire HTBI primers and Arm-PCR of CDR3 regions. TCRdb reprocessed the multiplex PCR reads with MiXCR, giving one entry per CDR3 protein. The sample shows approximately 360,000 distinct CDR3 sequences, about 23% of them seen only once. The source was peripheral blood mononuclear cells (PBMCs), collected when the disease was refractory, from a patient treated with antithyroid drugs. This rearrangement joins TRBV28 to TRBJ2-7; 8 nucleotides align to TRBD1. This sequence originates from a woman in her thirties or forties with Graves disease. The CDR3 region is CASSLLQGAREQYF. As DNA, the CDR3 is TGTGCCAGCAGTTTACTCCAGGGGGCGCGTGAGCAGTACTTC.